Below, 6 T cell receptor beta chains from the same sample are listed, as sequenced in a study of cytomegalovirus exposure and HLA in healthy donors. Both 60 Vbeta primers and 13 Jbeta primers went into the PCR. Repertoires were generated with immunoSEQ multiplex PCR, while TCRdb's copy carries only in-frame clones and drops some. The record lists 130,000 or so clones, of which the ten most abundant hold roughly 2%. The sequenced material came from PBMCs. The receptors were sampled from a woman aged 55-69 years in good health and CMV-seronegative.

The gene calls are TRBV28 and TRBJ2-1; a possible D gene is TRBD2 (6 bases). Germline CDR1 MDHEN, CDR2 SYDVKM. V shed 4 bases and J shed 6 bases, with 19 bases lying between them. The CDR3 is 16 residues long. CDR3 loop: CASSSPATGSLNEQFF. In nucleotides, the CDR3 is TGTGCCAGCAGTTCCCCAGCGACCGGGAGCCTCAATGAGCAGTTCTTC.

The chain recombines TRBV11-2 with TRBJ2-1; 8 positions agree with TRBD2. The germline V gene encodes CDR1 SGHAT and CDR2 FQNNGV. V shed 2 bases and J 7 bases; nucleotides not matched to a gene: 7. The CDR3 loop spans 15 amino acids. The CDR3 spells CASSLSLAGKNEQFF. In DNA, the CDR3 is TGTGCCAGCAGCTTAAGTTTAGCGGGGAAAAATGAGCAGTTCTTC.

V gene TRBV2 combines with J gene TRBJ1-2, with 9 bases matching TRBD1. The CDR3 extends over 14 amino acids. The V and J ends lost 5 bases and 5 bases, in that order; junction bases with no gene match: 6. Germline CDR1 is SNHLY and CDR2 is FYNNEI. CDR3 amino acids: CASSSQGARYGYTF. The DNA for the CDR3 is TGTGCCAGCAGTTCACAGGGGGCGCGGTATGGCTACACCTTC.

J is TRBJ2-7 and V is TRBV5-1, with TRBD2 matching over 7 bases. Unmatched junction bases numbered 13, after V lost 0 bases and J lost 7 bases. Per the germline V gene, CDR1 is SGHRS and CDR2 is YFSETQ. The CDR3 is made up of 16 amino acids. DNA of the CDR3: TGCGCCAGCAGCTTGGGGGCTAGCGGAACCGTCTTGGAGCAGTACTTC. Protein: CASSLGASGTVLEQYF.

The chain has TRBV7-8 and TRBJ2-1, with 7 bases fitting TRBD2. Trimming took 0 bases from V and 8 from J; bases not matched to a gene: 7. CDR1 is SGHVS and CDR2 is FQNEAQ in the germline V gene. The CDR3 consists of 15 residues. CDR3 bases: TGTGCCAGCAGCTTAGCTTTGACTAGCACCGATGAGCAGTTCTTC. Its protein is CASSLALTSTDEQFF.

V gene TRBV30 combines with J gene TRBJ2-3; 7 positions match TRBD2. The V gene's germline CDR1 is GTSNPN and CDR2 SVGIG (reference sequence). Losses at the gene ends were 5 bases for V and 0 bases for J; bases not matched to a gene: 5. The CDR3 is 14 amino acids. The CDR3 is CAWGRGTSTDTQYF. The CDR3 nucleotides are TGTGCCTGGGGGCGGGGGACTAGCACAGATACGCAGTATTTT.